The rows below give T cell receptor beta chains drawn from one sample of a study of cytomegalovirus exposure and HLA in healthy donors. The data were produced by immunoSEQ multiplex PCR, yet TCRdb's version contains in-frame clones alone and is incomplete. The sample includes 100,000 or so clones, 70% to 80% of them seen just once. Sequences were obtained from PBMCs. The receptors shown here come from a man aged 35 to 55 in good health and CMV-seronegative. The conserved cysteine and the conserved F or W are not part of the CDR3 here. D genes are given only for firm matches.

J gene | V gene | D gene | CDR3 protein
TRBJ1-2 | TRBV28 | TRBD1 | ASSRPLGQGGGYT
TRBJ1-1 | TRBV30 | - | AWNGRSGEAF
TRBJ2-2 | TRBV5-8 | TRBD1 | ASSLDRGRYTGELF
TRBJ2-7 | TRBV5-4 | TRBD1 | ARSLGQGYEQY
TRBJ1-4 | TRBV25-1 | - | ASHRGAREKLF
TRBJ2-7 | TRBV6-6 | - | ASSSLAQSSYEQY
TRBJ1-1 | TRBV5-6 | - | ASSLVGGLNTEAF
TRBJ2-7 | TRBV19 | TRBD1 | ASSIATGRHEQY
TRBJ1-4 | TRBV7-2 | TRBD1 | ASSPKTKGAHATNEKLF
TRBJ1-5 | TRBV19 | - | ASSIGGQPQH
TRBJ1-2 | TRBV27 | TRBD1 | ASSPGQGDGYT
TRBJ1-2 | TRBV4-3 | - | ASSQDIAGYGYGYT
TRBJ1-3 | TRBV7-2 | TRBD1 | ASSLLDRGRGSGNTIY
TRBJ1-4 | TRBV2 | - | ASASKGLTNEKLF
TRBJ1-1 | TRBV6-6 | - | ASSYGRNTEAF
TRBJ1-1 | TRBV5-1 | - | ASSLGGTGMNTEAF
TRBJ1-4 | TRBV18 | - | ASSPSYEKLF
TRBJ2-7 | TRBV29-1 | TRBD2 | SLLWGGEQY
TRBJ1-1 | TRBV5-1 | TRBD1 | ASSLDRGGENTEAF
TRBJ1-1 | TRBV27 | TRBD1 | ASRLSTGTNTEAF
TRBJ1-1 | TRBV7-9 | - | ASSRRDALGEAF
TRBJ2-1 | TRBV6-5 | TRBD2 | ASSNGLAGSEQF
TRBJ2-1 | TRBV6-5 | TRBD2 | ASSYRPGLATNEQF
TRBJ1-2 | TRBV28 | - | ASRDTVPYGYT
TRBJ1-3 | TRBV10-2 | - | ASSELLGHTIY
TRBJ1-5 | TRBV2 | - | ASRDKEGNNQPQH
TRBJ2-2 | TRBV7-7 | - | ATASAEHRGAV
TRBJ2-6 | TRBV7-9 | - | ASIAVGGANVLT
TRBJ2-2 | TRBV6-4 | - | ASSNRVGELF
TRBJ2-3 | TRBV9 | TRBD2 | ASSRVAGGPSDTQY
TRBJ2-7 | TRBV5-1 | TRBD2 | ASSLGSLAGRETYEQY
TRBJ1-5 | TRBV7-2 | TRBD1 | ASSLVGGQTYQPQH
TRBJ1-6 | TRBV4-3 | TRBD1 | ASSPGTGYNSPLH
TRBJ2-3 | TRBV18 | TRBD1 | ASSRKTGSTDTQY
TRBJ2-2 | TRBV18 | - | ASSPGQRTGELF
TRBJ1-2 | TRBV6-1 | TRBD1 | ASREDRVYYGYT
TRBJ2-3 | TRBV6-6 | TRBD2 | ASTFLAGGGDTQY
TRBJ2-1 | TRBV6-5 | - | ASSKRRYNEQF
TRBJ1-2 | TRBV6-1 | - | ASSESGRPSGYT
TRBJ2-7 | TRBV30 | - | AWAMGRPYEQY
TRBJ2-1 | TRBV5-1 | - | ASSRVGGITDNEQF
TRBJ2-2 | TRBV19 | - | ASSQGPPGELF
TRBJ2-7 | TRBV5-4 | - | AYGGAEQY
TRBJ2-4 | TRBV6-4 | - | ASSVSRAGAKNIQY
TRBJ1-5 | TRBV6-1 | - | ASSEVRASNQPQH
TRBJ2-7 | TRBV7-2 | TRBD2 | ASELAGGEQY
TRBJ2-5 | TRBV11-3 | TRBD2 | ASSPGLAGAPETQY
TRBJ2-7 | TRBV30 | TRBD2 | AWSAGLAGGFEQY
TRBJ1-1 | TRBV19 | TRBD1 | ASSVGQGNTEAF
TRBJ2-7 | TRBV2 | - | ASKETYEQY
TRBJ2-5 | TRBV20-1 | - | SARSRETQY